This T cell receptor (beta chain) was documented in a study of T cell repertoires in cytomegalovirus infection. Overall study context: The public TCR beta signatures pointed to both CMV infection and matching HLA type. Study conclusions and caveats: The study found HLA-C-restricted CMV-specific TCR beta clonotypes dominating the ex vivo response.

CDR3 size: 17 residues. Germline-derived CDR1 and CDR2 are MNHEY and SMNVEV (reference sequence). V trimming: 0 bases; J trimming: 2 bases; junction bases outside the gene matches: 7. TCRdb redid the calling of the reads with MiXCR, one entry per CDR3 protein. The sample has approximately 500,000 distinct CDR3 sequences, 10% to 12% seen once; the top ten hold roughly 10%. In its sample, this clonotype was seen many times. No antigen is known for it. The sequence was collected from a human donor in good health (CMV status not recorded). Some clones in this sample may be carry-over from other donors' samples. Sequencing was carried out using PBMCs. The chain links TRBV27 to TRBJ2-1, with 7 bases matching TRBD2. The chain's CDR3 is CASSLSGGSKAYNEQFF. CDR3 nucleotides: TGTGCCAGCAGTTTATCAGGCGGGAGTAAGGCCTACAATGAGCAGTTCTTC.